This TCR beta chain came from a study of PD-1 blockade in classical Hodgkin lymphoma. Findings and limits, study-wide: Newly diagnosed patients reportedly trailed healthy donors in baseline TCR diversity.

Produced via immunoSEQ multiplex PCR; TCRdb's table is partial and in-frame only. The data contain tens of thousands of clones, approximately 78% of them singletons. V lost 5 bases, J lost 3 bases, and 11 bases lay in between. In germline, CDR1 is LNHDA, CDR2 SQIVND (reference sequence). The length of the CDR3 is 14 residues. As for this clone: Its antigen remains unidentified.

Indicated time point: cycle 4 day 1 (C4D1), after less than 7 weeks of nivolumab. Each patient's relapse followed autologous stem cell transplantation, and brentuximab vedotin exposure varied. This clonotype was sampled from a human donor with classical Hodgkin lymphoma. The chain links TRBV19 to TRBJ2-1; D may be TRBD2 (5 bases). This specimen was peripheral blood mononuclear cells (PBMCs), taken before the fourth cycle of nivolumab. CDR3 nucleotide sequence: TGTGCCAGTAGTCCGGGATACTACTACAATGAGCAGTTCTTC. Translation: CASSPGYYYNEQFF.